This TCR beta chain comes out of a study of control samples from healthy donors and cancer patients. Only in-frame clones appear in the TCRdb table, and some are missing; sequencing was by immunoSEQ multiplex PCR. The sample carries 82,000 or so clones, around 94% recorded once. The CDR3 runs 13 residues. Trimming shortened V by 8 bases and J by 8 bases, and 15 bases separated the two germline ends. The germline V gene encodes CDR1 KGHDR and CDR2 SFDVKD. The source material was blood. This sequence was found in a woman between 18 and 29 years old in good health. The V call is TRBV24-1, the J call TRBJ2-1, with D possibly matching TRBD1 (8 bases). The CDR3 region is CATTGQGGDEQFF. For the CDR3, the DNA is TGTGCCACCACCGGACAGGGAGGGGATGAGCAGTTCTTC.